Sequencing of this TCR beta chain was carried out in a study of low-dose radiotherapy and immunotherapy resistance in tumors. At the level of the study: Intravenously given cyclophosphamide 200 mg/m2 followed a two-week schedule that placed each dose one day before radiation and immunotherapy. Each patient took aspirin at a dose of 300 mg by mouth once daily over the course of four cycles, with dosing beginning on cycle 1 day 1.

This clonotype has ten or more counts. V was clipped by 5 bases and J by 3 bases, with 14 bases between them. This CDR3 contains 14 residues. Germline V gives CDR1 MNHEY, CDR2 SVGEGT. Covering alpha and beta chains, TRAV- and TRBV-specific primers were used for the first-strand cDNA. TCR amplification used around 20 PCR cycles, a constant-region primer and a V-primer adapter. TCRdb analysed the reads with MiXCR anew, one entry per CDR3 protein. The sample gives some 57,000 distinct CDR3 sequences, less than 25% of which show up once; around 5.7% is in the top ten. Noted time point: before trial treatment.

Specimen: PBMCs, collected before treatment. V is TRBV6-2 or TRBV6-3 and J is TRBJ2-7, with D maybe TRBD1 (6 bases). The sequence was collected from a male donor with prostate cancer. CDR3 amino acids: CASSTPLGGYEQYF. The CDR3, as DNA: TGTGCCAGCAGTACCCCGCTAGGGGGCTACGAGCAGTACTTC.